Shown below are 16 T cell receptor beta chains from a single sample sequenced in a study of blood T cell repertoires in COVID-19. Produced via immunoSEQ multiplex PCR; TCRdb's table is partial and in-frame only. The sample shows 120,000 or so clones, about four fifths of them seen only once. The sequenced sample was peripheral blood. These receptors all stem from a man aged 55 to 70 with acute or convalescent COVID-19.

The chain couples TRBV20-1 to TRBJ1-2, with D unclear. V lost 3 bases to trimming and J lost 7 bases, with 18 bases between them. Germline V gene data show CDR1 as DFQATT and CDR2 as SNEGSKA (reference sequence). The CDR3 is 14 amino acids. The CDR3 DNA reads TGCAGTGCTAGTAATACGGCGGCTCTTGGTGGCTACACCTTC. It specifies CSASNTAALGGYTF.

The gene calls are TRBV3-1 (or the pseudogene TRBV3-2) and TRBJ1-2; no firm D call. Per the germline V gene, CDR1 is LGHDT and CDR2 is YNNKEL (reference sequence). This CDR3 contains 14 residues. Trimming stripped 7 bases from V and 4 bases from J, with 16 bases between. The chain's CDR3 is CASMASGPGYGYTF. CDR3 DNA sequence: TGTGCCAGCATGGCTTCAGGTCCCGGCTATGGCTACACCTTC.

The rearrangement uses TRBV28 and TRBJ2-5; no clear D gene. Trimming removed 3 bases from V and 3 bases from J, with 14 bases in between. The CDR3 is 15 amino acids. Germline CDR1 MDHEN, CDR2 SYDVKM. In DNA form, the CDR3 reads TGTGCCAGCAGTTTGGTGCGGTTCGCAAAAGAGACCCAGTACTTC. This gives the protein CASSLVRFAKETQYF.

Only one count was recorded for this clone. The chain combines TRBV5-4 with TRBJ1-3, with 7 nucleotides matching TRBD1. Germline assignment: CDR1 SGHNT and CDR2 YYREEE (reference sequence). V gave up 4 bases and J gave up 1 base; unmatched junction bases: 5. The CDR3 totals 15 residues. CDR3 amino acids: CASSTQGKSGNTIYF. For the CDR3, the DNA is TGTGCCAGCAGCACACAGGGGAAATCTGGAAACACCATATATTTT.

The chain links TRBV5-8 to TRBJ1-1; no clear D gene. Germline V lookup: CDR1 SGHTS, CDR2 YDEGEE. The ends were cut back, 0 bases at V and 5 bases at J, with 11 bases in the middle. The CDR3 loop spans 14 amino acids. The CDR3 coding sequence is TGTGCCAGCAGCTTGGGGACTTATCGGACTGAAGCTTTCTTT. This encodes CASSLGTYRTEAFF. The complete variable domain, with remaining parts taken from reference TRBV5-8 and TRBJ1-1, reads EAGVTQSPTHLIKTRGQQATLRCSPISGHTSVYWYQQALGLGLQFLLWYDEGEERNRGNFPPRFSGRQFPNYSSELNVNALELEDSALYLCASSLGTYRTEAFFGQGTRLTVV.

This clone was recorded only once. V gene TRBV27 combines with J gene TRBJ1-6; tentative D call: TRBD1 (6 bases). The V and J ends lost 4 bases and 7 bases respectively, with 14 bases between them. Germline-derived CDR1 and CDR2 are MNHEY and SMNVEV (reference sequence). The CDR3 is 15 amino acids. The CDR3 region has the DNA TGTGCCAGCAGTTGGACAGTTAGGCCAAATTCACCCCTCCACTTT. As protein: CASSWTVRPNSPLHF.

V gene TRBV12-5 combines with J gene TRBJ2-2; 14 nucleotides match TRBD2. The germline V gene has CDR1 LGHNT and CDR2 FRNRAP. The CDR3 runs 18 residues. The V and J ends lost 1 base and 7 bases, in that order; junction bases with no gene match: 8. In DNA, the CDR3 is TGTGCTAGTGGTTTGGGTCCGGGACTAGCGGGAGATGGCGGGGAGCTGTTTTTT. As protein: CASGLGPGLAGDGGELFF.

V usage is TRBV2 and J usage is TRBJ2-6, with D perhaps TRBD1 (6 bases). The CDR3 runs to 16 residues. With 10 bases removed from V and 0 bases from J, the gap between germline ends came to 16 bases. CDR1 is SNHLY and CDR2 is FYNNEI in the germline V gene. The CDR3 region is CATTGTPSSGANVLTF. The CDR3 DNA sequence: TGTGCCACGACCGGGACACCTTCCTCTGGGGCCAACGTCCTGACTTTC.

The chain links TRBV6-1 to TRBJ2-3, with D maybe TRBD1 (5 bases). Germline CDR1 MNHNS, CDR2 SASEGT. V was trimmed by 2 bases and J by 3 bases, leaving 12 bases between them. CDR3 length: 15 amino acids. This CDR3 reads CASSERGRLTDTQYF. The CDR3 DNA is TGTGCCAGCAGTGAAAGGGGCAGGTTAACAGATACGCAGTATTTT.

The chain employs TRBV30 and TRBJ2-4; 7 bases are shared with TRBD2. The CDR3 length is 12 residues. The V and J ends lost 2 bases and 9 bases, in that order; junction bases with no gene match: 4. The germline V gene has CDR1 GTSNPN and CDR2 SVGIG (reference sequence). The CDR3 nucleotides are TGTGCCTGGAGTCGCGGGGGTGGCATTCAGTACTTC. This sequence encodes CAWSRGGGIQYF.

This clone has just a few counts. The gene calls are TRBV4-2 and TRBJ2-7, with D hard to call. The CDR3 runs to 11 residues. V was cut by 3 bases and J by 7 bases, with 7 bases left in between. Germline V gives CDR1 LGHNA, CDR2 YNFKEQ. CDR3 nucleotide sequence: TGTGCCAGCAGCCAGGCCCAAGAGCAGTACTTC. It codes for CASSQAQEQYF.

The V gene is TRBV6-5, the J gene TRBJ1-1; 8 bases fit TRBD1. CDR3 length: 11 residues. Germline V gene data show CDR1 as MNHEY and CDR2 as SVGAGI. The V and J ends lost 9 bases and 4 bases, in that order; junction bases with no gene match: 1. The CDR3 region is CASTGGTEAFF. The CDR3 DNA is TGTGCCAGTACAGGGGGCACTGAAGCTTTCTTT.

This clone was seen once. The V call is TRBV3-1 (or the pseudogene TRBV3-2), the J call TRBJ2-3; 13 positions match TRBD2. After removal of 2 bases from V and 4 bases from J, the junction contained 3 bases not matched to a gene. The CDR3 spans 16 residues. CDR1 is LGHDT, CDR2 YNNKEL, per germline (reference sequence). CDR3 nucleotide sequence: TGTGCCAGCAGCCAACGACTAGCGGGAGGAGCAGATACGCAGTATTTT. Protein: CASSQRLAGGADTQYF.

In its sample, this clone was seen once. The V gene is TRBV27, the J gene TRBJ2-1; D might be TRBD2 (5 bases). The CDR3 runs 14 residues. The V and J ends lost 3 bases and 3 bases respectively, with 9 bases between them. Looked up from germline, CDR1 is MNHEY and CDR2 is SMNVEV (reference sequence). CDR3 coding DNA: TGTGCCAGCAGTTTTCCCGGGAACTACAATGAGCAGTTCTTC. This gives the protein CASSFPGNYNEQFF.

The chain joins TRBV5-1 to TRBJ2-2, with 8 nucleotides matching TRBD2. CDR1 and CDR2 (germline): SGHRS, YFSETQ. The V segment lost 3 bases and the J segment 3 bases; nucleotides outside the gene matches: 13. This CDR3 spans 18 amino acids. CDR3 region: CASSSDGRASWDTGELFF. CDR3 nucleotides: TGCGCCAGCAGCTCCGACGGGAGGGCTAGTTGGGACACCGGGGAGCTGTTTTTT. Supplemented by reference TRBV5-1 and TRBJ2-2, the full variable domain reads KAGVTQTPRYLIKTRGQQVTLSCSPISGHRSVSWYQQTPGQGLQFLFEYFSETQRNKGNFPGRFSGRQFSNSRSEMNVSTLELGDSALYLCASSSDGRASWDTGELFFGEGSRLTVL.

This clone appeared a single time. V and J are TRBV7-9 and TRBJ1-5, with unresolved D. V gave up 4 bases and J gave up 7 bases, with 11 bases separating them. The CDR3 consists of 13 residues. In germline, CDR1 is SEHNR, CDR2 FQNEAQ (reference sequence). CDR3 nucleotides: TGTGCCAGCAGCTCGGGGTTTCAACAGCCCCAGCATTTT. This codes for CASSSGFQQPQHF.